This T cell receptor beta chain is drawn from a study of blood T cell repertoires in COVID-19. The wider study: Spain, Italy and the United States supplied samples that represented acute and convalescent COVID-19. T cells, B-cell-depleted T cells, or PBMCs provided the cDNA or gDNA that served as material.

Trimming at V came to 4 bases and at J to 2 bases, leaving 6 bases not matched to a gene. This CDR3 comprises 15 residues. Germline CDR1 and CDR2: SGHKS and YYEKEE (reference sequence). Original processing methods: The assay estimated nucleated cells by amplifying reference gene primers. This table comes from immunoSEQ multiplex PCR, and its TCRdb copy is limited to in-frame clones, with some not included. The V and J calls and the clone size are those of that table, but D and trimming were determined from the DNA. Of 100,000 to 150,000 clones listed, 81% are singletons. The chain combines TRBV5-5 with TRBJ1-5, with TRBD1 identical over 7 bases. This sequence was found in a woman aged 50 to 65 with acute or convalescent COVID-19. Sequencing used peripheral blood. CDR3 region: CASSQETGGNQPQHF. The CDR3, as DNA: TGTGCCAGCAGCCAAGAAACAGGGGGCAATCAGCCCCAGCATTTT. Full variable domain (rest looked up from reference TRBV5-5 and TRBJ1-5): DAGVTQSPTHLIKTRGQQVTLRCSPISGHKSVSWYQQVLGQGPQFIFQYYEKEERGRGNFPDRFSARQFPNYSSELNVNALLLGDSALYLCASSQETGGNQPQHFGDGTRLSIL.